What follows are 2 T cell receptor beta chains derived from one specimen sequenced in a study of CD8+ T cells in alopecia areata. Treatment given: oral pan-JAK inhibitor, 5-10 mg twice daily. Specimens obtained from alopecia areata patients comprised lesional scalp punch biopsies and peripheral blood. Extraction of RNA preceded its reverse transcription into cDNA, which served as the sequencing template. Assay used: immunoSEQ multiplex PCR; TCRdb lists only in-frame clones, some missing. In the table there are over 15,000 clones, 59% of which are singletons. The specimen was skin, collected at week 4, from a patient treated with tofacitinib. These receptors were taken from a human donor with alopecia areata.

This chain uses TRBV5-6 with TRBJ2-7; possibly TRBD2 for D (7 bases). CDR3 length: 16 residues. Trimming pared 2 bases from V and 6 bases from J, leaving 21 bases between. CDR1 is SGHDT and CDR2 is YYEEEE in the germline V gene. The CDR3 nucleotides read TGTGCCAGCAGCTTTGGGGGGGGTTCCACAGGGAGCGAGCAGTACTTC. This translates into CASSFGGGSTGSEQYF.

This chain uses TRBV4-1 with TRBJ1-2, with D perhaps TRBD1 (5 bases). Trimming stripped 1 base from V and 1 base from J, with 10 bases between. There are 15 residues in the CDR3. Germline assignment: CDR1 MGHRA and CDR2 YSYEKL. CDR3 coding DNA: TGCGCCAGCAGCCAAGCCGGGACGGTTAACTATGGCTACACCTTC. Protein product: CASSQAGTVNYGYTF.